This T cell receptor (beta chain) emerged from a study of cytomegalovirus exposure and HLA in healthy donors. PCR primers comprised 60 Vbeta and 13 Jbeta primers. Repertoires were generated with immunoSEQ multiplex PCR, while TCRdb's copy carries only in-frame clones and drops some. The table includes 85,000 to 130,000 clones, around three quarters detected once. Germline V gene data show CDR1 as LNHDA and CDR2 as SQIVND (reference sequence). Losses at the gene ends were 8 bases for V and 4 bases for J; bases not matched to a gene: 1. This CDR3 has 13 amino acids. The V gene is TRBV19, the J gene TRBJ2-5; 13 bases agree with TRBD2. Sequenced material: PBMCs. This sequence was found in a female donor in good health and CMV-seropositive. Written as DNA, the CDR3 is TGTGCCAGTTGGACTAGCGGGGGAGAGACCCAGTACTTC. It codes for CASWTSGGETQYF.